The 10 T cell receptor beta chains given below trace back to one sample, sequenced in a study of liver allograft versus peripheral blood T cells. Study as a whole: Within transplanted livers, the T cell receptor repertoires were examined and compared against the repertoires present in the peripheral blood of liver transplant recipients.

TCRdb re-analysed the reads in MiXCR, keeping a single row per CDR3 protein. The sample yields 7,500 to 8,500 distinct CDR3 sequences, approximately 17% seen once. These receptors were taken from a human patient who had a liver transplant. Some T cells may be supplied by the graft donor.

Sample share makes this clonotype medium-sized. The CDR3 DNA reads as TGTGCCAGCAGTACTTTGAATGGGGGGGCTATAGCTTTCTTT. This gives the protein CASSTLNGGAIAFF. The chain couples TRBV28 to TRBJ1-1; D possibly corresponds to TRBD1 (6 bases). The CDR3 totals 14 residues. The germline V gene has CDR1 MDHEN and CDR2 SYDVKM. V lost 5 bases and J 10 bases, leaving 20 bases between the germline ends.

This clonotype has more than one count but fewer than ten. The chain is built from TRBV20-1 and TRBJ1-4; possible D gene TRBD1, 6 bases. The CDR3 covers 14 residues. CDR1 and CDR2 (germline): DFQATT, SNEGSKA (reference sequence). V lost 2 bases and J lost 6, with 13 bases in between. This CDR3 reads CSARSPQGYEKLFF. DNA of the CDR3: TGCAGTGCTAGATCCCCTCAGGGGTATGAAAAACTGTTTTTT.

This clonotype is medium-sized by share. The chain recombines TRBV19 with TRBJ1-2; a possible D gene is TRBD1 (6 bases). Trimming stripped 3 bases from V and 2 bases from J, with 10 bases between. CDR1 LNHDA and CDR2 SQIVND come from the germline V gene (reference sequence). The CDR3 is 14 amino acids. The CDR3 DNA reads TGTGCCAGTAGTATTATAACAGGGAACTATGGCTACACCTTC. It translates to CASSIITGNYGYTF.

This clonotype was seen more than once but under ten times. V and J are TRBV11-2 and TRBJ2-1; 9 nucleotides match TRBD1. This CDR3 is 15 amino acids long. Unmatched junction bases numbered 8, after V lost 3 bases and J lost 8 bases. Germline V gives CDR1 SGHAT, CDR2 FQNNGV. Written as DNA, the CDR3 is TGTGCCAGCAGCTTTACAGGGGGCGCGAGCCATGAGCAGTTCTTC. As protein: CASSFTGGASHEQFF.

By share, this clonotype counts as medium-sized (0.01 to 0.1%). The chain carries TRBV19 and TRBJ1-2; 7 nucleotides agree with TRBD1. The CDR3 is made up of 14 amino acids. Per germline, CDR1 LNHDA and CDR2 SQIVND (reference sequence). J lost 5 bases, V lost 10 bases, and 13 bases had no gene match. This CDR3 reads CATRNRDRGYGYTF. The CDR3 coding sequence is TGTGCCACGAGAAACCGGGACAGAGGGTATGGCTACACCTTC.

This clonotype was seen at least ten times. This CDR3 reads CASSQAPGANVLTF. Here the CDR3 DNA reads TGTGCCAGTAGTCAGGCACCTGGGGCCAACGTCCTGACTTTC. The J gene is TRBJ2-6, the V gene TRBV19; D unclear. CDR3 length equals 14 residues. Per germline, CDR1 LNHDA and CDR2 SQIVND (reference sequence). V gave up 5 bases and J gave up 2 bases, with 7 bases separating them. The full variable domain, in which reference TRBV19 and TRBJ2-6 provide the parts outside the CDR3, is DGGITQSPKYLFRKEGQNVTLSCEQNLNHDAMYWYRQDPGQGLRLIYYSQIVNDFQKGDIAEGYSVSREKKESFPLTVTSAQKNPTAFYLCASSQAPGANVLTFGAGSRLTVL.

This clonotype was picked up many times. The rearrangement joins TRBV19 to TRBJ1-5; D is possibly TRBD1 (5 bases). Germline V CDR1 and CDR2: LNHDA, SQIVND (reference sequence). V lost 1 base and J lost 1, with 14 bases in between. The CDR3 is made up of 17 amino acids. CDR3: CASSIVEGSGSNQPQHF. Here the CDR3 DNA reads TGTGCCAGTAGTATAGTCGAGGGGTCGGGGAGCAATCAGCCCCAGCATTTT.

The CDR3 coding sequence is TGTGCCAGCAGTTCCCAGACTTACAATGAGCAGTTCTTC. Protein: CASSSQTYNEQFF. The chain carries TRBV12-3 or TRBV12-4 and TRBJ2-1, with D uncertain. The CDR3 consists of 13 residues. With 4 bases removed from V and 4 bases from J, the gap between germline ends came to 8 bases.

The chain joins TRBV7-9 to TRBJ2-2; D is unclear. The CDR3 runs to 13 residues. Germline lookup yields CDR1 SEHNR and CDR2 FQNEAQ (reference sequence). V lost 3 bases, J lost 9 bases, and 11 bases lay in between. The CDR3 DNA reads TGTGCCAGCAGCTTCTCCCTGAGGTGGGAGCTGTTTTTT. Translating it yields CASSFSLRWELFF.

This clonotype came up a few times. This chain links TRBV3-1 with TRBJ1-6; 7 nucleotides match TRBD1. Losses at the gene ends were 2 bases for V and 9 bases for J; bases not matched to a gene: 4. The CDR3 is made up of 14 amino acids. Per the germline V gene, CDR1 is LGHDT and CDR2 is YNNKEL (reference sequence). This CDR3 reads CASSQQGVISPLHF. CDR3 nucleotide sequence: TGTGCCAGCAGCCAACAGGGGGTTATTTCACCCCTCCACTTT.